Included here is one T cell receptor beta chain sequence, with context. The germline V gene has CDR1 MNHEY and CDR2 SMNVEV (reference sequence). V was pared by 6 bases and J by 5 bases, with 10 bases of the junction left unmatched. The CDR3 loop spans 15 amino acids. The data are from a study of cytomegalovirus exposure and HLA in healthy donors. The PCR employed 60 Vbeta primers together with 13 Jbeta primers. The table came from immunoSEQ multiplex PCR; TCRdb's copy has only in-frame clones and leaves some out. This table has under 200,000 clones, roughly 75% appearing once. This chain joins TRBV27 and TRBJ1-2; 9 bases are a match to TRBD1. The sequence was collected from a male donor in good health and CMV-seronegative. The source material was PBMCs. CDR3 region: CASRQQGAPGYGYTF. The CDR3 region has the DNA TGTGCCAGCAGACAACAGGGGGCGCCAGGTTATGGCTACACCTTC.